The TCR beta chain under discussion was sequenced for a study of T-cell memory formation after mild COVID-19. The V and J ends lost 0 bases and 9 bases respectively, with 30 bases between them. The V gene's germline CDR1 is SGDLS and CDR2 YYNGEE. This CDR3 is 19 amino acids long. In this sample, this clonotype turned up a few times. TCRdb reanalysed the 5' RACE reads using MiXCR and keeps one entry per CDR3 protein. The sample shows approximately 570,000 distinct CDR3 sequences, roughly 18% of them seen only once. The clonotype comes from an adult woman who had mild COVID-19 (a few samples of this study predate the infection). Cell type and time point are not known. The sequenced material came from PBMCs or a T cell subset sorted from them (not recorded which). The chain employs TRBV9 and TRBJ1-2; tentative D call: TRBD1 (5 bases). The CDR3 region is CASSVDSREHPNRGYRYTF. The DNA for the CDR3 is TGTGCCAGCAGCGTAGATTCTCGGGAACATCCGAACCGGGGGTATCGCTACACCTTC.